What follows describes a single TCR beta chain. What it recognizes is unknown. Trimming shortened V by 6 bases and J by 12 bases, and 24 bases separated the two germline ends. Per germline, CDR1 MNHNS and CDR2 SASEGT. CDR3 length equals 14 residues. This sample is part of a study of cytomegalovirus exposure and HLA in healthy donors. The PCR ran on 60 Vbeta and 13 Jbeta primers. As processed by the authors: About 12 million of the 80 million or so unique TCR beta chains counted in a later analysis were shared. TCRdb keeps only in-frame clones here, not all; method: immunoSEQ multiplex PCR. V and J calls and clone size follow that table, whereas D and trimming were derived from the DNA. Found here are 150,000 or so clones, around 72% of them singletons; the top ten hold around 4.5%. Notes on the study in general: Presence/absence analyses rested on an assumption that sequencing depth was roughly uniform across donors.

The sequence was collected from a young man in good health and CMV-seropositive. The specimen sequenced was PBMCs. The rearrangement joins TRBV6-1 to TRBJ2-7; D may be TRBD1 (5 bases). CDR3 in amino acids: CASSPNLSSTVGYF. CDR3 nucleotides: TGTGCCAGCAGCCCGAATCTGTCATCGACAGTGGGGTACTTC.